This section outlines one TCR beta chain sequence together with its context. This clonotype was seen more than once but under ten times. This clone's antigen is unknown. Per-base qualities were not stored, and no clone one base away is much larger. Sequencing used an Illumina HiSeq 1500. The raw public data were reprocessed by TCRdb itself: fastp quality trimming at Q25, MiXCR clonotype calling, in-frame beta chains only. Each record represents a unique CDR3 protein, reported with the most common genes and DNA among its rows. The sample table lists approximately 170,000 distinct CDR3 sequences, approximately 17% of them with a count of one. The ten largest clones represent approximately 18% of the sample. These data originate in a study of T cell repertoires in cytomegalovirus infection (dated by TCRdb to the late 2010s). With respect to the entire study: Donor HLA type was relevant to the analysis, as public TCR beta signatures indicated carriage of CMV infection together with the matching HLA type.

Here is what the overall study found, with its caveats: The ex vivo response was dominated by HLA-C-restricted CMV-specific TCR beta clonotypes, which also provided the single most frequent clonotype in two of eight donors. Cumulative frequency of public TCR beta family members discriminated carriers of CMV infection plus the relevant HLA type in this cohort and an independent approximately 350-donor cohort.

Specimen: CD8+ T cells from PBMCs. This TCR derives from a human donor in good health (CMV status not recorded). Some clones in this sample may be carry-over from other donors' samples.

The CDR3 protein sequence reads: CSARGPRREGYTF. Here is the DNA: TGCAGTGCTAGAGGGCCCCGTAGGGAAGGCTACACCTTC. This chain joins TRBV20-1 to TRBJ1-2, with the identity of the D gene unclear. The CDR3 holds 13 amino acids from the cysteine to the phenylalanine. Only CDR3 DNA is held: 39 bases, read in frame from base 1. A distance of 14 bases separates the germline ends of V and J, which lose 1 base and 8 bases respectively. CDR1 is given as DFQATT and CDR2 as SNEGSKA, both from the germline V gene (reference sequence).